A selection of T cell receptor beta chains follows, all from one sample in a study of blood T cell repertoires in COVID-19. This table comes from immunoSEQ multiplex PCR, and its TCRdb copy is limited to in-frame clones, with some not included. The sample holds approximately 280,000 clones; roughly 91% are singletons and the top ten take about 4.6%. The specimen was peripheral blood. The source of these receptors is a man aged 40-49 years with acute or convalescent COVID-19. Each CDR3 is given with its conserved first and last residue. The D gene is left open where the match is weak. Only some rows state a clone size, as once, few, many or a class for expanded clones.

>NA|NA|TRBJ1-5|TRBV6-5
CATSTVRNQPQHF
TGTGCCACCTCGACAGTTCGCAATCAGCCCCAGCATTTT
>NA|TRBD1|TRBJ1-1|TRBV5-4
CASSSKDRGLEAFF
TGTGCCAGCAGCTCAAAGGACAGGGGGCTTGAAGCTTTCTTT
>NA|NA|TRBJ1-5|TRBV19
CASTPLDRGDQPQHF
TGTGCCAGTACTCCCCTGGACAGAGGAGATCAGCCCCAGCATTTT
>NA|TRBD1|TRBJ2-1|TRBV11-2
CASRNGQGSYNEQFF
TGTGCCAGCAGGAACGGACAGGGGTCCTACAATGAGCAGTTCTTC
>NA|TRBD1|TRBJ1-5|TRBV24-1
CATSDLRDSLNQPQHF
TGTGCCACCAGTGACCTCCGGGACAGCCTCAATCAGCCCCAGCATTTT
>NA|NA|TRBJ2-3|TRBV6-5
CASQGQGSTDTQYF
TGTGCCAGCCAGGGCCAGGGATCCACAGATACGCAGTATTTT
>NA|TRBD1|TRBJ1-5|TRBV28
CASSLTGGLSNQPQHF
TGTGCCAGCAGTCTAACAGGGGGCCTTAGCAATCAGCCCCAGCATTTT
>NA|TRBD1|TRBJ2-2|TRBV11-2
CASSLLRGQGSTGELFF
TGTGCCAGCAGCCTCCTTCGGGGACAGGGGAGCACCGGGGAGCTGTTTTTT
>NA|TRBD1|TRBJ2-7|TRBV27
CASRQGQWNEQYF
TGTGCCAGCCGACAGGGGCAGTGGAACGAGCAGTACTTC
>few|TRBD2|TRBJ2-2|TRBV7-2
CASSLVGGADTGELFF
TGTGCCAGCAGCTTAGTCGGGGGGGCCGACACCGGGGAGCTGTTTTTT
>NA|NA|TRBJ2-1|TRBV5-1
CASSLREYNEQFF
TGCGCCAGCAGCTTGCGGGAGTACAATGAGCAGTTCTTC
>NA|TRBD1|TRBJ1-2|TRBV10-3
CAIRPGQGAGGYTF
TGTGCCATCAGACCGGGACAGGGGGCTGGTGGCTACACCTTC
>NA|NA|TRBJ2-1|TRBV7-2
CASSVSYGGLNGEQFF
TGTGCCAGCAGTGTGTCATACGGGGGGCTAAACGGTGAGCAGTTCTTC
>NA|NA|TRBJ1-6|TRBV5-4
CASSWSGDENSPLHF
TGTGCCAGCAGCTGGTCAGGGGACGAAAATTCACCCCTCCACTTT
>NA|NA|TRBJ2-1|TRBV19
CASSRSDRSEQFF
TGTGCCAGTAGTAGGAGTGATCGGAGTGAGCAGTTCTTC
>NA|NA|TRBJ2-2|TRBV3-1/TRBV3-2
CASSQDVGPWIPGELFF
TGTGCCAGCAGCCAAGATGTGGGGCCATGGATTCCCGGGGAGCTGTTTTTT
>NA|TRBD1|TRBJ2-7|TRBV15
CATSRDMGQGFEQYF
TGTGCCACCAGCAGAGATATGGGACAGGGGTTCGAGCAGTACTTC
>once|TRBD1|TRBJ1-1|TRBV18
CASSRAGGRTEAFF
TGTGCCAGCTCAAGGGCAGGGGGCCGCACTGAAGCTTTCTTT
>NA|TRBD2|TRBJ2-7|TRBV19
CASRKAGGKSYEQYF
TGTGCCAGTAGGAAAGCGGGGGGGAAATCCTACGAGCAGTACTTC
>NA|TRBD1|TRBJ2-7|TRBV5-1
CASSDPRQGAYEQYF
TGCGCCAGCAGCGATCCCCGGCAGGGGGCTTACGAGCAGTACTTC
>NA|TRBD1|TRBJ2-7|TRBV18
CASSPRTGGSYEQYF
TGTGCCAGCTCACCACGGACAGGGGGGTCTTACGAGCAGTACTTC
>NA|NA|TRBJ1-4|TRBV30
CAWNQGQANEKLFF
TGTGCCTGGAATCAAGGACAAGCTAATGAAAAACTGTTTTTT
>NA|TRBD1|TRBJ2-7|TRBV2
CASIPDRAFYEQYF
TGTGCCAGCATTCCTGACAGGGCCTTCTACGAGCAGTACTTC
>few|NA|TRBJ1-5|TRBV6-1
CASSETGYQPQHF
TGTGCCAGCAGTGAGACAGGCTATCAGCCCCAGCATTTT
>NA|NA|TRBJ1-5|TRBV4-2
CASSHSRQINQPQHF
TGTGCCAGCAGCCATTCTCGACAGATAAATCAGCCCCAGCATTTT
>few|TRBD1|TRBJ1-1|TRBV5-1
CASSRLGQDPEAFF
TGCGCCAGCAGCCGCCTCGGACAGGACCCTGAAGCTTTCTTT
>NA|NA|TRBJ1-5|TRBV15
CATSRDYRKGIYQPQHF
TGTGCCACCAGCAGAGATTATCGCAAGGGGATATACCAGCCCCAGCATTTT
>NA|NA|TRBJ1-5|TRBV7-9
CASSADSEGYSNQPQHF
TGTGCCAGCAGCGCGGACTCGGAGGGATATAGCAATCAGCCCCAGCATTTT
>NA|TRBD2|TRBJ2-7|TRBV5-1
CASSLGLAGGYEQYF
TGCGCCAGCAGCTTGGGACTAGCGGGGGGCTACGAGCAGTACTTC
>NA|NA|TRBJ1-2|TRBV15
CATSRDYTDGYTF
TGTGCCACCAGCAGAGATTATACGGATGGCTACACCTTC
>NA|NA|TRBJ2-1|TRBV19
CASSSVGVYNEQFF
TGTGCCAGTAGTTCTGTCGGGGTCTACAATGAGCAGTTCTTC
>NA|NA|TRBJ1-2|TRBV10-3
CAISDSGRKSNYGYTF
TGTGCCATCAGTGATTCAGGGAGGAAATCAAACTATGGCTACACCTTC
>NA|NA|TRBJ2-5|TRBV5-1
CASSSGPQETQYF
TGCGCCAGCAGCAGCGGCCCCCAAGAGACCCAGTACTTC
>once|NA|TRBJ1-3|TRBV19
CASSALGEGGNTIYF
TGTGCCAGTAGCGCCCTCGGAGAGGGTGGAAACACCATATATTTT
>NA|NA|TRBJ1-2|TRBV7-2
CASSSPGPILYGYTF
TGTGCCAGCAGCTCTCCTGGGCCTATCCTCTATGGCTACACCTTC
>NA|TRBD2|TRBJ2-3|TRBV10-3
CAISAPPAGGTDTQYF
TGTGCCATCAGTGCGCCTCCAGCGGGGGGCACAGATACGCAGTATTTT
>NA|NA|TRBJ2-3|TRBV6-5
CASKGDRDADTQYF
TGTGCCAGCAAGGGGGATAGGGATGCAGATACGCAGTATTTT
>NA|TRBD2|TRBJ2-1|TRBV12-5
CASGLLLAGAGEQFF
TGTGCTAGTGGTTTGTTACTAGCGGGGGCGGGTGAGCAGTTCTTC
>NA|TRBD1|TRBJ2-7|TRBV9
CASSVGPGQGLDEQYF
TGTGCCAGCAGCGTAGGACCGGGACAGGGGCTGGACGAGCAGTACTTC
>NA|TRBD2|TRBJ2-7|TRBV7-8
CASSLLAGGSHSYEQYF
TGTGCCAGCAGCTTACTAGCGGGGGGTTCCCACTCCTACGAGCAGTACTTC
>NA|TRBD1|TRBJ2-7|TRBV19
CASSSHRDRGTYEQYF
TGTGCCAGTAGTTCTCACCGGGACAGGGGAACCTACGAGCAGTACTTC
>NA|NA|TRBJ2-6|TRBV14
CASSQEAGSPSGANVLTF
TGTGCCAGCAGCCAAGAGGCAGGGTCCCCCTCTGGGGCCAACGTCCTGACTTTC
>NA|TRBD1|TRBJ1-6|TRBV10-3
CAARTGQNSPLHF
TGTGCCGCCCGGACAGGGCAGAATTCACCCCTCCACTTT
>NA|TRBD1|TRBJ2-1|TRBV2
CASAAGQVLDEQFF
TGTGCCAGCGCGGCCGGACAGGTTTTGGATGAGCAGTTCTTC
>NA|TRBD1|TRBJ2-7|TRBV6-5
CASSPARDRKEQYF
TGTGCCAGCAGTCCTGCTCGGGACAGAAAGGAGCAGTACTTC
>once|NA|TRBJ1-2|TRBV27
CASRGGLNYGYTF
TGTGCCAGCCGTGGCGGTCTTAACTATGGCTACACCTTC
>NA|NA|TRBJ2-7|TRBV29-1
CSVVHNEQYF
TGCAGCGTTGTCCACAACGAGCAGTACTTC
>NA|TRBD1|TRBJ2-7|TRBV12-3/TRBV12-4
CASRPRTGNEQYF
TGTGCCAGCAGACCCCGGACAGGGAACGAGCAGTACTTC
>NA|NA|TRBJ2-1|TRBV7-3
CASSFSRVANEQFF
TGTGCCAGCAGCTTTTCGAGGGTGGCGAATGAGCAGTTCTTC
>NA|NA|TRBJ1-5|TRBV7-2
CASSLEYSSRNQPQHF
TGTGCCAGCAGCTTAGAATACAGCTCAAGAAATCAGCCCCAGCATTTT
>NA|TRBD1|TRBJ2-1|TRBV7-3
CASSWTGYNEQFF
TGTGCCAGCAGCTGGACAGGTTACAATGAGCAGTTCTTC
>NA|TRBD1|TRBJ1-2|TRBV6-5
CASRDRGENYGYTF
TGTGCCAGCAGAGACAGGGGAGAGAACTATGGCTACACCTTC
>NA|NA|TRBJ1-2|TRBV19
CASSIAGGASYGYTF
TGTGCCAGTAGTATCGCGGGAGGGGCGAGCTATGGCTACACCTTC
>NA|NA|TRBJ2-7|TRBV11-3
CASSLGQVYEQYF
TGTGCCAGCAGCTTAGGTCAGGTCTACGAGCAGTACTTC
>NA|NA|TRBJ2-7|TRBV5-6
CASSLYDRWEQYF
TGTGCCAGCAGCTTGTACGACAGATGGGAGCAGTACTTC
>few|TRBD1|TRBJ1-4|TRBV2
CASQSDRREEKLFF
TGTGCCAGCCAATCGGACAGGAGGGAAGAAAAACTGTTTTTT
>NA|TRBD1|TRBJ2-5|TRBV5-1
CASSLGQGKETQYF
TGCGCCAGCAGCTTGGGACAGGGCAAGGAGACCCAGTACTTC
>NA|TRBD1|TRBJ2-1|TRBV18
CASSPFFGTGGNNEQFF
TGTGCCAGCTCACCTTTCTTTGGGACAGGGGGTAACAATGAGCAGTTCTTC
>NA|TRBD1|TRBJ1-2|TRBV10-1
CASSGDSYGYTF
TGCGCCAGCAGTGGGGACAGCTATGGCTACACCTTC